The sequence of this T cell receptor beta chain was determined in a study of T cell responses to AZD1222 COVID-19 vaccine. Study-level points and caveats: All repertoire sampling was performed exclusively after the peak T cell response.

Details on this clone: Its antigen is not identified.

This CDR3 contains 13 residues. V lost 5 bases and J 0 bases, leaving 8 bases between the germline ends. Germline V gene lookup returns CDR1 SEHNR and CDR2 FQNEAQ (reference sequence). Method: immunoSEQ multiplex PCR; TCRdb's copy keeps in-frame clones and lacks some. The top ten clones hold about 8.3% of a sample with about 100,000 clones, roughly nine tenths of them seen once. The study pooled second doses at about 4 or about 12 weeks. The material was peripheral blood, obtained 28 days after the second AZD1222 dose. The source of this sequence is an adult who received the AZD1222 COVID-19 vaccine. This sequence joins TRBV7-9 and TRBJ2-7, with D perhaps TRBD1 (6 bases). Here the CDR3 reads CASSGRGSYEQYF. CDR3 nucleotide sequence: TGTGCCAGCAGCGGCAGGGGCTCCTACGAGCAGTACTTC.